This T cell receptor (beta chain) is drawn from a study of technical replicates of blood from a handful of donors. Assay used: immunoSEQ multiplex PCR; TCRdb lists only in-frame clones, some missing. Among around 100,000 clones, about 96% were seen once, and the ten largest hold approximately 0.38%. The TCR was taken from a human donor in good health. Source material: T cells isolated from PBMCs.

The CDR3 loop reads CASSIRGGDQPQHF. DNA of the CDR3: TGTGCCAGTAGTATAAGGGGCGGCGATCAGCCCCAGCATTTT. The chain couples TRBV19 to TRBJ1-5, with TRBD1 as a possible D gene (5 bases). Trimming pared 2 bases from V and 5 bases from J, leaving 10 bases between. The CDR3 consists of 14 residues. CDR1 is LNHDA and CDR2 is SQIVND in the germline V gene (reference sequence).